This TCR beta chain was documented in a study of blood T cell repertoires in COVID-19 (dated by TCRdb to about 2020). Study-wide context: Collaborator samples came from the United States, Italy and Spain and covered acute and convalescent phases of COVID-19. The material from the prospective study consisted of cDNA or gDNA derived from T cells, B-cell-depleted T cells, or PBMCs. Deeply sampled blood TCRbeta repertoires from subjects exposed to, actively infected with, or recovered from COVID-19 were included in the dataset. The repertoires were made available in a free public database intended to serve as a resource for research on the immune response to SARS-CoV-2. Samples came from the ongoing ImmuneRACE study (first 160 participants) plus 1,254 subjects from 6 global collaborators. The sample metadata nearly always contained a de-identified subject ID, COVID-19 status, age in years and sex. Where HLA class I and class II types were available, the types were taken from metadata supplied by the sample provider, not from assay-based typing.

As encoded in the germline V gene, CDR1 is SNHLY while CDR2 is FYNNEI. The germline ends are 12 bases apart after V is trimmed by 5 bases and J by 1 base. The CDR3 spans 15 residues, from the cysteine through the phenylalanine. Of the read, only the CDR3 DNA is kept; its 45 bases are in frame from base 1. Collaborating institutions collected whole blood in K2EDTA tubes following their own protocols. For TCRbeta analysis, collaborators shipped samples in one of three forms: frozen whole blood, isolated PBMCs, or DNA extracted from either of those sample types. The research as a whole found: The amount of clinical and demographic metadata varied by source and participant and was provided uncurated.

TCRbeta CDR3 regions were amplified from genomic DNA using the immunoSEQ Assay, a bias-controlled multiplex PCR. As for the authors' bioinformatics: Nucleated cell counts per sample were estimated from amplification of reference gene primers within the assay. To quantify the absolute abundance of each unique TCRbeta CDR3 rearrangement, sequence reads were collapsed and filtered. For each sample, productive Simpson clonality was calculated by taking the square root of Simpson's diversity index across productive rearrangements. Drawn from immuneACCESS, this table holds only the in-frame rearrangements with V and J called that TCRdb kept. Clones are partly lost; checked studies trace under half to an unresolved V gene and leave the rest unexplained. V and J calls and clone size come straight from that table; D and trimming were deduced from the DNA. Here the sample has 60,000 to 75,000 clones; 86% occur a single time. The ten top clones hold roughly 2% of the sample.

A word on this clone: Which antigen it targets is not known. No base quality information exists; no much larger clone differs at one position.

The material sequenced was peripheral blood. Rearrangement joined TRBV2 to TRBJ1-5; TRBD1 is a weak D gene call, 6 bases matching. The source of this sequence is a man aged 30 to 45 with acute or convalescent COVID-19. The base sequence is TGTGCCAGCAGTTACAGGGACGGGAGCAATCAGCCCCAGCATTTT. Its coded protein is CASSYRDGSNQPQHF. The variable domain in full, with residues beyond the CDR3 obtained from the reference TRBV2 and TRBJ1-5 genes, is EPEVTQTPSHQVTQMGQEVILRCVPISNHLYFYWYRQILGQKVEFLVSFYNNEISEKSEIFDDQFSVERPDGSNFTLKIRSTKLEDSAMYFCASSYRDGSNQPQHFGDGTRLSIL.